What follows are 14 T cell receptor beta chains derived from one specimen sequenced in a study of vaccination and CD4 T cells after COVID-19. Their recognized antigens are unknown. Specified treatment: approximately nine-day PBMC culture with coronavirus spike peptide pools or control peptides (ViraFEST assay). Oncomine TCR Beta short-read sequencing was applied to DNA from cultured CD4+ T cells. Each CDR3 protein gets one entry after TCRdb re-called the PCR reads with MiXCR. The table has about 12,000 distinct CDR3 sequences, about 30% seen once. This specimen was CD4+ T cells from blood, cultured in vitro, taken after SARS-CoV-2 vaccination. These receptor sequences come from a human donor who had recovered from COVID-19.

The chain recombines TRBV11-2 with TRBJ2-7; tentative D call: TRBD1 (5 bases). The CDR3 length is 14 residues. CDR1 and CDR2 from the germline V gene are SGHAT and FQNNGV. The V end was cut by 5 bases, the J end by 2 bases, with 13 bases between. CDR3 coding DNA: TGTGCCAGCAGCCGAACTCAGGGAACCTACGAGCAGTACTTC. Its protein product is CASSRTQGTYEQYF.

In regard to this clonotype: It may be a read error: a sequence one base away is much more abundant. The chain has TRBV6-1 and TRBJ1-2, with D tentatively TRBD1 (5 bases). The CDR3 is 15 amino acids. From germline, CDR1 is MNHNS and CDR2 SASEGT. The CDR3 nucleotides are TGTGCCAGCAGCCAAACAGGAATCTCTAACTATAGCTACACCTTC. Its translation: CASSQTGISNYSYTF.

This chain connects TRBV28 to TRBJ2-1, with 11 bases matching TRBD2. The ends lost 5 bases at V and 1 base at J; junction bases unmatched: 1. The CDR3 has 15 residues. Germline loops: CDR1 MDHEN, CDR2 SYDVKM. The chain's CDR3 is CASSTSGRSYNEQFF. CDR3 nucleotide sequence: TGTGCCAGCAGTACTAGCGGGAGATCCTACAATGAGCAGTTCTTC.

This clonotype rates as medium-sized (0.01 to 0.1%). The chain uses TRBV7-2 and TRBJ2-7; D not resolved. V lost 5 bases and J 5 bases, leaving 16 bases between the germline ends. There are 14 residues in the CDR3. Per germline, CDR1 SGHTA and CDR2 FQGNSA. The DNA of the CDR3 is TGTGCCAGCAGCCTAGGACGGCCTATGAACGAGCAGTACTTC. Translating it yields CASSLGRPMNEQYF. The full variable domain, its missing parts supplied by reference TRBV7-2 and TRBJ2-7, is GAGVSQSPSNKVTEKGKDVELRCDPISGHTALYWYRQSLGQGLEFLIYFQGNSAPDKSGLPSDRFSAERTGGSVSTLTIQRTQQEDSAVYLCASSLGRPMNEQYFGPGTRLTVT.

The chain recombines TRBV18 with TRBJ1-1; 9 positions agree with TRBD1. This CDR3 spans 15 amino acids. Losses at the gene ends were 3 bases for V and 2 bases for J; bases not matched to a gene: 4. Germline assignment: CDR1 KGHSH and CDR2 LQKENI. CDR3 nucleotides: TGTGCCAGCTCACCCAGACAGGGGGGAAACACTGAAGCTTTCTTT. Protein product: CASSPRQGGNTEAFF.

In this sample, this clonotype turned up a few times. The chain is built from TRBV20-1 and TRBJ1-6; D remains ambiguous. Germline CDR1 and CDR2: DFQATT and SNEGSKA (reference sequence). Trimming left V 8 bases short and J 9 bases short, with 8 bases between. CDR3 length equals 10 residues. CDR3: CSPRTSPLHF. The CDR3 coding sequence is TGCAGTCCACGGACTTCACCCCTCCACTTT.

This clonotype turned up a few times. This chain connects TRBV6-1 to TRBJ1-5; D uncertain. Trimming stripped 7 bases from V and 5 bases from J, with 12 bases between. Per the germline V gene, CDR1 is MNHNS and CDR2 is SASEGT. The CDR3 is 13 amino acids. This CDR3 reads CASILSRDQPQHF. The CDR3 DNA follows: TGTGCCAGCATACTATCGAGGGATCAGCCCCAGCATTTT.

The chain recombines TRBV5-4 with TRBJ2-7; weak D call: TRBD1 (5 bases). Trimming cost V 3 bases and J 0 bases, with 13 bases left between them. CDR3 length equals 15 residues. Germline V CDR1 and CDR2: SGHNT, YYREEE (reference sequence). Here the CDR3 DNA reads TGTGCCAGCAGCTCAATCTTGACAGACTCCTACGAGCAGTACTTC. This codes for CASSSILTDSYEQYF.

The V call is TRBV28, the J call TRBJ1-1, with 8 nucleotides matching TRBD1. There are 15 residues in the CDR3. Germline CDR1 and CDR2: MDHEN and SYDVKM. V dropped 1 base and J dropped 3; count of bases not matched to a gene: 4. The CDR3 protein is CASSLYGRGHTEAFF. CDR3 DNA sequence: TGTGCCAGCAGTTTATATGGCAGGGGGCACACTGAAGCTTTCTTT.

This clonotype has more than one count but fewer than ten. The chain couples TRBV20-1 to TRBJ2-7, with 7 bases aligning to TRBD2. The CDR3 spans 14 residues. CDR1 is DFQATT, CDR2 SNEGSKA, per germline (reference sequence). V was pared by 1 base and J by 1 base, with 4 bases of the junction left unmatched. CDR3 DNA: TGCAGTGCTAGAGTTCTAGCGGTATCCTACGAGCAGTACTTC. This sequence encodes CSARVLAVSYEQYF.

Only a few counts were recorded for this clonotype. The CDR3 here is CATTRSGDYEQYF. The CDR3 region has the DNA TGTGCCACAACGCGGAGTGGGGATTACGAGCAGTACTTC. The chain combines TRBV7-9 with TRBJ2-7; no firm D call. The CDR3 has 13 residues. V was cut by 10 bases and J by 4 bases, with 17 bases left in between. Germline V gene sequence: CDR1 SEHNR, CDR2 FQNEAQ (reference sequence).

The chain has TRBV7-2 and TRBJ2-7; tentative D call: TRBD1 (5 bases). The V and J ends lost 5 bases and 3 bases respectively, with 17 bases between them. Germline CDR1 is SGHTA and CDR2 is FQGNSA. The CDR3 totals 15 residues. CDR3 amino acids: CASSINKGSLYEQYF. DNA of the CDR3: TGTGCCAGCAGCATAAATAAGGGGTCCCTCTACGAGCAGTACTTC.

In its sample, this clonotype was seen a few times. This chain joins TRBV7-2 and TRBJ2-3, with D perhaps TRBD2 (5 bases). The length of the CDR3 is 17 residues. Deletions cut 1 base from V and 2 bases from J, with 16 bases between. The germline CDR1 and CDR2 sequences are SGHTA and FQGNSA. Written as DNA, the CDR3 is TGTGCCAGCAGCTTAGTCGGGGTGGTAGCGATCACAGATACGCAGTATTTT. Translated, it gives CASSLVGVVAITDTQYF.

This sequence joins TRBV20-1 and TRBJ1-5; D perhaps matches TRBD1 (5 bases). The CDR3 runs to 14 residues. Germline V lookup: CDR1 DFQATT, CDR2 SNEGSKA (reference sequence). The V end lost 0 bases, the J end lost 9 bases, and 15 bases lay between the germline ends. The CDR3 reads CSARDPRVGSPQHF. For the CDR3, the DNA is TGCAGTGCTAGAGATCCCAGGGTAGGTTCGCCCCAGCATTTT.